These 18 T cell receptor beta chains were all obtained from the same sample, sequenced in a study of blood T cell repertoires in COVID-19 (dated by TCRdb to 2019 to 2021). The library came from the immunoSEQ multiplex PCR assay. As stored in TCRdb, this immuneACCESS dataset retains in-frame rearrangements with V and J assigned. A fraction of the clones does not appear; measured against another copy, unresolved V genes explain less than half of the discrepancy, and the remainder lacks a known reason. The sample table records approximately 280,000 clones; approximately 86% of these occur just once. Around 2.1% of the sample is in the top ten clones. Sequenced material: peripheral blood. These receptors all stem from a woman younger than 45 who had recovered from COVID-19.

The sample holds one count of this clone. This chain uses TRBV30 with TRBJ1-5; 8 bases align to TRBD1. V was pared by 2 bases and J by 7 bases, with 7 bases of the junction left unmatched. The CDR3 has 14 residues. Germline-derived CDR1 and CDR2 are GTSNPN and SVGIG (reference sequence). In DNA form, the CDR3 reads TGTGCCTGGAGTAGGGCAGGGGGCGTCCAGCCCCAGCATTTT. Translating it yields CAWSRAGGVQPQHF.

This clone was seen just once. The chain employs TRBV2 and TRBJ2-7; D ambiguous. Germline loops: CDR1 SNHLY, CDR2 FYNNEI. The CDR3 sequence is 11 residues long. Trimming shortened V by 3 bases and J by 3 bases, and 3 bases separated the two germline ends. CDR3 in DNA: TGTGCCAGCAGTGATATCTACGAGCAGTACTTC. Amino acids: CASSDIYEQYF.

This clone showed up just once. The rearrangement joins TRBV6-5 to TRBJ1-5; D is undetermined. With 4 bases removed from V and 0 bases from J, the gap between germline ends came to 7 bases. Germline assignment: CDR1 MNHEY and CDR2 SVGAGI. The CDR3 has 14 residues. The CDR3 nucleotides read TGTGCCAGCAGTTCCCGTAATAGCAATCAGCCCCAGCATTTT. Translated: CASSSRNSNQPQHF.

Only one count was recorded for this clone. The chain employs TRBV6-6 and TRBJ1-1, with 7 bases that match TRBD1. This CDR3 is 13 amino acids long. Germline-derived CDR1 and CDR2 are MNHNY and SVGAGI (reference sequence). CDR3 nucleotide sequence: TGTAAGACAGGGCCCTCGGTTAACACTGAAGCTTTCTTT. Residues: CKTGPSVNTEAFF.

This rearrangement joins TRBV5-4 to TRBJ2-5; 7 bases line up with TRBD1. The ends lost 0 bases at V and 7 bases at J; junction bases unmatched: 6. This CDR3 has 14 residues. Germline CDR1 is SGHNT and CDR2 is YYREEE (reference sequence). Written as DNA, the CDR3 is TGTGCCAGCAGCTTGGCGACAGGGAGCCGGACCCAGTACTTC. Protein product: CASSLATGSRTQYF. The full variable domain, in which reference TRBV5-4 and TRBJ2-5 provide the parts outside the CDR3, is ETGVTQSPTHLIKTRGQQVTLRCSSQSGHNTVSWYQQALGQGPQFIFQYYREEENGRGNFPPRFSGLQFPNYSSELNVNALELDDSALYLCASSLATGSRTQYFGPGTRLLVL.

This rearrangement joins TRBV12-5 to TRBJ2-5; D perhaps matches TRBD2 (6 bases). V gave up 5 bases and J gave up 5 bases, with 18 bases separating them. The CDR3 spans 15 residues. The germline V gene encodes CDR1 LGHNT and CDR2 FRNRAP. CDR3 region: CASGLGTRTDETQYF. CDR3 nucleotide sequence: TGTGCTAGTGGTCTAGGGACTCGGACCGACGAGACCCAGTACTTC.

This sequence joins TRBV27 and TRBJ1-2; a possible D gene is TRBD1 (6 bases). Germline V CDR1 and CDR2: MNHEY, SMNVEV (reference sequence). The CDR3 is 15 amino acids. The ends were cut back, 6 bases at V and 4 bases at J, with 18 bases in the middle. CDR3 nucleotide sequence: TGTGCCAGCAGGCCCTTCCAGGGGATGAGCTATGGCTACACCTTC. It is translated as CASRPFQGMSYGYTF.

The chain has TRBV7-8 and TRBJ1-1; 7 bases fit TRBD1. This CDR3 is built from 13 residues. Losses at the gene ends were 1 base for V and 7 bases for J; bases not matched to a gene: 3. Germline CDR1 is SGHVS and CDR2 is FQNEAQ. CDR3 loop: CASSLGGQVEAFF. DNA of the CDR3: TGTGCCAGCAGCTTAGGCGGACAGGTTGAAGCTTTCTTT.

CDR3 sequence reads: CASSTGGRDRQHF. CDR3 DNA sequence: TGTGCCAGTAGTACAGGGGGCCGGGACAGGCAGCATTTT. The chain employs TRBV19 and TRBJ1-5; 8 bases agree with TRBD1. The junction had 9 bases not matched to a gene; V was cut back by 4 bases and J by 13 bases. Looked up from germline, CDR1 is LNHDA and CDR2 is SQIVND (reference sequence). This CDR3 comprises 13 residues.

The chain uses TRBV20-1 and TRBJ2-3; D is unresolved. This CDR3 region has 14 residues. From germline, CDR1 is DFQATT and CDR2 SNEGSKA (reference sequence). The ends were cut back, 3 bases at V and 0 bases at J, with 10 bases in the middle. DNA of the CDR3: TGCAGTGCTAGTCTCCCGGTTAGCACAGATACGCAGTATTTT. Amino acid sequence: CSASLPVSTDTQYF.

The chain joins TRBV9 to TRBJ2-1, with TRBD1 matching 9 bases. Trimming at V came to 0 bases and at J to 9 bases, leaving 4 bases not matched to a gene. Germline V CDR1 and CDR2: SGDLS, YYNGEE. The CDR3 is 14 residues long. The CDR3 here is CASSVDRGLGEQFF. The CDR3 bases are TGTGCCAGCAGCGTAGACAGGGGGCTCGGTGAGCAGTTCTTC.

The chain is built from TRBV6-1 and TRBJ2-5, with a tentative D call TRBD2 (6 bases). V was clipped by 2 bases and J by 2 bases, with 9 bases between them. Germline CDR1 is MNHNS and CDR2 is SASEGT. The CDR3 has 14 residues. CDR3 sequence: CASSESAGQETQYF. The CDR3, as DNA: TGTGCCAGCAGTGAATCGGCGGGGCAAGAGACCCAGTACTTC.

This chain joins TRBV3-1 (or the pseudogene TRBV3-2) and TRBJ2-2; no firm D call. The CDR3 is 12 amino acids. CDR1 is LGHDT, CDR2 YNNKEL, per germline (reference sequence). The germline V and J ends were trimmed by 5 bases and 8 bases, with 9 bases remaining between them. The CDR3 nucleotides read TGTGCCAGCAGCGAAGTATTGGGGGAGCTGTTTTTT. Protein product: CASSEVLGELFF.

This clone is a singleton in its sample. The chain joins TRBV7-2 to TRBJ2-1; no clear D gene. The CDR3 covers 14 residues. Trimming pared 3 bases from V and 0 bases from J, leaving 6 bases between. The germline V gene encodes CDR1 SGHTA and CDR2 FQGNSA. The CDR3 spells CASSFLSSYNEQFF. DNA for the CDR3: TGTGCCAGCAGCTTCCTGAGCTCCTACAATGAGCAGTTCTTC.

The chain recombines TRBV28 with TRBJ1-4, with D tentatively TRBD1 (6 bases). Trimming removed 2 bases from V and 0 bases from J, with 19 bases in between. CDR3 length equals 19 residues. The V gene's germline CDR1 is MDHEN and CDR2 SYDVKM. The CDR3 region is CASSLEFHLQGSTNEKLFF. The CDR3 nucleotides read TGTGCCAGCAGTTTAGAATTTCATTTACAGGGCTCAACTAATGAAAAACTGTTTTTT.

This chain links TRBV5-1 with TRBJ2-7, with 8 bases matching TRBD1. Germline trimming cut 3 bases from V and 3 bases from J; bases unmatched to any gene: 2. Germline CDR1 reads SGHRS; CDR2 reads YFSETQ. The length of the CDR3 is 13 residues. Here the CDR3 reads CASSYDRGYEQYF. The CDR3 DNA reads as TGCGCCAGCAGCTACGACAGGGGCTACGAGCAGTACTTC. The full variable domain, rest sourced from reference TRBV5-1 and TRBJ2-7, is KAGVTQTPRYLIKTRGQQVTLSCSPISGHRSVSWYQQTPGQGLQFLFEYFSETQRNKGNFPGRFSGRQFSNSRSEMNVSTLELGDSALYLCASSYDRGYEQYFGPGTRLTVT.

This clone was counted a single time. The CDR3 region has the DNA TGTGCCAGCAGCTCATGGGACAAAGATCGGCCCCAGCATTTT. Translation gives CASSSWDKDRPQHF. The chain recombines TRBV7-9 with TRBJ1-5, with D possibly being TRBD1 (6 bases). V lost 4 bases and J lost 9, with 16 bases in between. CDR3 length: 14 amino acids. The germline gives CDR1 SEHNR, CDR2 FQNEAQ (reference sequence). Complete variable domain (other parts from reference TRBV7-9 and TRBJ1-5): DTGVSQNPRHKITKRGQNVTFRCDPISEHNRLYWYRQTLGQGPEFLTYFQNEAQLEKSRLLSDRFSAERPKGSFSTLEIQRTEQGDSAMYLCASSSWDKDRPQHFGDGTRLSIL.

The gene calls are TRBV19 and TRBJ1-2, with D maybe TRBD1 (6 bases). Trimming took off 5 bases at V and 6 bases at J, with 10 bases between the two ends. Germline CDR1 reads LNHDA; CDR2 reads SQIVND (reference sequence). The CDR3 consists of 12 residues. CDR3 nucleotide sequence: TGTGCCAGTAGTTTGGGGGCAGATGGCTACACCTTC. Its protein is CASSLGADGYTF. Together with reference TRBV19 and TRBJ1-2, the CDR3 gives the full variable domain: DGGITQSPKYLFRKEGQNVTLSCEQNLNHDAMYWYRQDPGQGLRLIYYSQIVNDFQKGDIAEGYSVSREKKESFPLTVTSAQKNPTAFYLCASSLGADGYTFGSGTRLTVV.